The following is a T cell receptor (beta chain) sequence with its context. TCRB transcripts that were expressed got sequenced, as all of the isolated RNA had been reverse transcribed. Data came from immunoSEQ multiplex PCR; TCRdb stores just in-frame clones and leaves some out. The repertoire holds roughly 450,000 clones, with around 10% as singletons. The entry originates in a study of beta chain features in type 1 diabetes. The CDR3 covers 14 residues. CDR1 is SGHRS and CDR2 is YFSETQ in the germline V gene. The V and J ends lost 6 bases and 3 bases respectively, with 15 bases between them. The specimen was naive CD4+ T cells from blood. The chain combines TRBV5-1 with TRBJ2-5, with D unresolved. This TCR was recovered from a woman younger than 30 in good health. CDR3 amino acids: CASTHGRPKETQYF. DNA for the CDR3: TGCGCCAGCACGCACGGCAGGCCCAAAGAGACCCAGTACTTC.